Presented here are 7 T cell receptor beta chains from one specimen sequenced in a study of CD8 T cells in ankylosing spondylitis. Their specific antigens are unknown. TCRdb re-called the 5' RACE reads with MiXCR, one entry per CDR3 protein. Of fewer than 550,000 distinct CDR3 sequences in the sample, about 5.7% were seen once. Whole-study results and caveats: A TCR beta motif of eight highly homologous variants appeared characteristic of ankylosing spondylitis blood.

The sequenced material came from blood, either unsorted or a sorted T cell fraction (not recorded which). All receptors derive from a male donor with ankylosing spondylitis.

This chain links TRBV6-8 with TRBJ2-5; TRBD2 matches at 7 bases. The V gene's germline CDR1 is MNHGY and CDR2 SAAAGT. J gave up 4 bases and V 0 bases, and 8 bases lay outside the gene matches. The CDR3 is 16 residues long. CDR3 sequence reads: CASSYSMRESGETQYF. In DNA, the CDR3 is TGTGCCAGCAGTTACTCGATGCGGGAGTCGGGAGAGACCCAGTACTTC.

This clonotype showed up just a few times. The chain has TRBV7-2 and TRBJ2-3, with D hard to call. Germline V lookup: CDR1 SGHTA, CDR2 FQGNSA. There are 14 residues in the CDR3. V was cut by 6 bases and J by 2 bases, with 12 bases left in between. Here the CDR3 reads CASSLEFVTDTQYF. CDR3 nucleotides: TGTGCCAGCAGTCTGGAGTTCGTCACAGATACGCAGTATTTT.

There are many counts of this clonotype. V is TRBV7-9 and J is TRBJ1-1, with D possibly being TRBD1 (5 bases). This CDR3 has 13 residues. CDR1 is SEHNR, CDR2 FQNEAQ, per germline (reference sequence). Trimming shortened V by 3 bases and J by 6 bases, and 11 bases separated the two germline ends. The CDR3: CASSFAGIPEAFF. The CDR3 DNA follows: TGTGCCAGCAGCTTTGCAGGGATTCCTGAAGCTTTCTTT.

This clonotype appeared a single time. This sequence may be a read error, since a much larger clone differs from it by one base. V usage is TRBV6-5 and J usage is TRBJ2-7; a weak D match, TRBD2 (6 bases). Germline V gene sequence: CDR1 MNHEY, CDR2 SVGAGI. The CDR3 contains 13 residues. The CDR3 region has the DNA TGTGCCAGCAGTTACTCTGGCGGGGCCGAGCAGCACTTC. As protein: CASSYSGGAEQHF.

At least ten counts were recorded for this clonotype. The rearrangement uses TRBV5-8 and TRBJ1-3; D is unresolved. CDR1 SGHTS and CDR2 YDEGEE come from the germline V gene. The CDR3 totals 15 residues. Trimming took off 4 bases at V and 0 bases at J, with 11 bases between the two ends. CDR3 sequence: CASSRDLFSGNTIYF. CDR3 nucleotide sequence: TGTGCCAGCAGCCGGGATCTCTTCTCTGGAAACACCATATATTTT.

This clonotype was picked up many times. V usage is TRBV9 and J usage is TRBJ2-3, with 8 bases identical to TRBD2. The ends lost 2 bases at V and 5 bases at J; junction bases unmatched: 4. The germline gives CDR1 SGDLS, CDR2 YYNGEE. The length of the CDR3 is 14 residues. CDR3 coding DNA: TGTGCCAGCAGCGTGGGGACTAGGGGAGATACGCAGTATTTT. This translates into CASSVGTRGDTQYF.

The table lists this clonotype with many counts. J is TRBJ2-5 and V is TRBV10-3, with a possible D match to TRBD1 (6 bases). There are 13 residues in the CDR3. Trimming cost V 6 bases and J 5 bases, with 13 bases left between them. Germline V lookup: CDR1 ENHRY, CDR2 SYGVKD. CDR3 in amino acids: CAISYREGETQYF. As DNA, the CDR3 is TGTGCCATCAGCTACAGGGAAGGGGAGACCCAGTACTTC.